One and the same sample provided the 10 T cell receptor beta chains below, sequenced in a study of CD8 T cells in ankylosing spondylitis. Study results and limitations: Made up of roughly 8 highly homologous variants, a TCR beta motif appeared characteristic of ankylosing spondylitis blood.

Which antigens these TCRs recognize remains unknown. Each CDR3 protein is one row after TCRdb ran MiXCR on the 5' RACE reads. The data contain fewer than 750,000 distinct CDR3 sequences, around 20% of them seen just once; the ten biggest clones take up 15% to 20%. The specimen sequenced was blood, either unsorted or a sorted T cell fraction (not recorded which). These receptors originate from a male donor with ankylosing spondylitis.

This clonotype was detected a few times. The CDR3 protein is CASTLSGTGVGGANVLTF. Written as DNA, the CDR3 is TGCGCCAGCACCTTATCCGGGACAGGGGTTGGTGGGGCCAACGTCCTGACTTTC. This rearrangement joins TRBV4-1 to TRBJ2-6, with TRBD1 matching over 10 bases. The CDR3 has 18 amino acids. Losses at the gene ends were 7 bases for V and 3 bases for J; bases not matched to a gene: 12. The germline V gene has CDR1 MGHRA and CDR2 YSYEKL.

The chain employs TRBV10-3 and TRBJ1-1, with D tentatively TRBD1 (5 bases). The CDR3 consists of 13 residues. Looked up from germline, CDR1 is ENHRY and CDR2 is SYGVKD. V lost 8 bases and J lost 5, with 15 bases in between. The CDR3 loop is CAIRGGVGTEAFF. The CDR3 region has the DNA TGTGCCATCCGGGGAGGGGTGGGTACTGAAGCTTTCTTT.

A few counts support this clonotype. V gene TRBV21-1 combines with J gene TRBJ2-3; TRBD1, the table's D call, lacks a check against the DNA. TRBV21-1 constitutes a pseudogene. This CDR3 region has 17 residues. Here the CDR3 DNA reads TGTGCCAGCAGCAAAAGGCAGGGTGGATCTAGCACAGATACGCAGTATTTT. Translating gives CASSKRQGGSSTDTQYF.

This clonotype was counted only a few times. This sequence joins TRBV5-1 and TRBJ1-4; TRBD1 matches at 7 bases. The CDR3 length is 14 residues. The germline V gene has CDR1 SGHRS and CDR2 YFSETQ. V lost 4 bases to trimming and J lost 4 bases; unmatched junction nucleotides: 4. The CDR3: CASSQGQNNEKLFF. The DNA for the CDR3 is TGCGCCAGCAGCCAGGGACAGAATAATGAAAAACTGTTTTTT. The full variable domain, its missing parts supplied by reference TRBV5-1 and TRBJ1-4, is KAGVTQTPRYLIKTRGQQVTLSCSPISGHRSVSWYQQTPGQGLQFLFEYFSETQRNKGNFPGRFSGRQFSNSRSEMNVSTLELGDSALYLCASSQGQNNEKLFFGSGTQLSVL.

The rearrangement joins TRBV9 to TRBJ1-4, with 7 nucleotides matching TRBD1. Germline CDR1 and CDR2: SGDLS and YYNGEE. The CDR3 has 15 amino acids. V was pared by 4 bases and J by 3 bases, with 6 bases of the junction left unmatched. CDR3 sequence: CASSTGQVANEKLFF. CDR3 nucleotides: TGTGCCAGCAGCACCGGACAGGTCGCTAATGAAAAACTGTTTTTT.

The chain has TRBV20-1 and TRBJ2-1; 7 nucleotides match TRBD2. With 6 bases clipped from V and 4 bases from J, the junction kept 6 bases outside the gene matches. The CDR3 spans 13 residues. Germline CDR1 is DFQATT and CDR2 is SNEGSKA (reference sequence). CDR3 DNA sequence: TGCAGTGCCCAGGCTAGCGGATACAATGAGCAGTTCTTC. Its protein is CSAQASGYNEQFF.

The chain links TRBV6-6 to TRBJ2-1; D is unclear. Looked up from germline, CDR1 is MNHNY and CDR2 is SVGAGI (reference sequence). Trimming pared 2 bases from V and 10 bases from J, leaving 12 bases between. The CDR3 spans 13 residues. This CDR3 reads CASSYPGLGEQFF. In nucleotides, the CDR3 is TGTGCCAGCAGTTACCCGGGCTTGGGCGAGCAGTTCTTC.

This clonotype was observed many times. This chain links TRBV20-1 with TRBJ1-2; D is undetermined. Germline CDR1 DFQATT, CDR2 SNEGSKA (reference sequence). The germline V and J ends were trimmed by 3 bases and 5 bases, with 10 bases remaining between them. There are 12 residues in the CDR3. The DNA for the CDR3 is TGCAGTGCTAGTCACCAACCATATGGCTACACCTTC. This sequence encodes CSASHQPYGYTF.

This clonotype occurred a few times. CDR3 sequence: CASSVQGREKLFF. CDR3 bases: TGTGCCAGCAGTGTACAGGGTAGAGAAAAACTGTTTTTT. This chain uses TRBV6-1 with TRBJ1-4; tentative D call: TRBD1 (6 bases). Trimming pared 4 bases from V and 8 bases from J, leaving 11 bases between. Per the germline V gene, CDR1 is MNHNS and CDR2 is SASEGT. This CDR3 is built from 13 residues.

The J gene is TRBJ1-4, the V gene TRBV27, with TRBD1 identical over 7 bases. The CDR3 length is 14 residues. Germline V CDR1 and CDR2: MNHEY, SMNVEV (reference sequence). Trimming cost V 7 bases and J 10 bases; bases outside gene matches: 12. CDR3 DNA: TGTGCCAGCACCGAAACAGGGGACTCTGGAAAACTGTTTTTT. This encodes CASTETGDSGKLFF.